The 13 T cell receptor beta chains below come from one sample, sequenced in a study of CXCR3-negative and CXCR3-positive naive CD8 T cells. UMI-tagged TRB cDNA libraries were built via 5' RACE. TCRdb reprocessed the 5' RACE reads and keeps a single row for each CDR3 protein, giving no DNA. The sample includes approximately 62,000 distinct CDR3 sequences. Sequencing was done on a sample of naive CXCR3- CD8+ T cells from blood. Described subset: CD45RO-CCR7+CD27+CD95- naive CD8+ T cells lacking CXCR3 (TNR3-). Source of these receptors: a human donor in good health. Some clones in this sample may be carry-over from other donors' samples.

V is TRBV12-5 and J is TRBJ2-3. CDR1 is LGHNT, CDR2 FRNRAP, per germline. The CDR3 length is 13 residues. CDR3: CASGSGSTDTQYF.

This rearrangement joins TRBV29-1 to TRBJ2-1. CDR1 and CDR2 (germline): SQVTM, ANQGSEA. This CDR3 comprises 13 residues. The CDR3 sequence: CSFGRLSYNEQFF.

The V gene is TRBV14, the J gene TRBJ2-1; TCRdb lists TRBD1, though no DNA is available to test this call. This CDR3 has 13 amino acids. Per germline, CDR1 SGHDN and CDR2 FVKESK. The chain's CDR3 is CASSQDRGGEQFF.

This sequence joins TRBV29-1 and TRBJ2-5; TCRdb picks TRBD2, but there is no DNA to check that call. CDR3 length: 15 amino acids. The germline V gene has CDR1 SQVTM and CDR2 ANQGSEA. The CDR3 sequence: CSVEGTTWEEETQYF.

This chain links TRBV29-1 with TRBJ2-1; TCRdb's D call of TRBD2 is untestable without DNA. The germline CDR1 and CDR2 sequences are SQVTM and ANQGSEA. The length of the CDR3 is 19 residues. CDR3 protein: CSAEIPGLAGGLSYNEQFF.

The V and J genes are TRBV10-1 and TRBJ1-2. The CDR3 is 15 amino acids. CDR1 is WNHNN and CDR2 is SYGVQD in the germline V gene (reference sequence). The CDR3 protein is CASSVEAGPMDGYTF.

This chain links TRBV3-1 with TRBJ2-7; checking the TCRdb D call of TRBD1 is not possible without DNA. The germline V gene encodes CDR1 LGHDT and CDR2 YNNKEL (reference sequence). This CDR3 contains 13 residues. This CDR3 reads CASSQDSGGEQYF.

This rearrangement joins TRBV6-6 to TRBJ2-5; absent DNA, TCRdb's TRBD2 call cannot be checked. Per germline, CDR1 MNHNY and CDR2 SVGAGI (reference sequence). There are 16 residues in the CDR3. The CDR3 region is CASITGRTSGGETQYF.

V gene TRBV14 combines with J gene TRBJ2-7; TCRdb picks TRBD1, but there is no DNA to check that call. The CDR3 covers 13 residues. From germline, CDR1 is SGHDN and CDR2 FVKESK. The CDR3 protein is CASSLGQGQEQYF.

This chain connects TRBV2 to TRBJ2-2; lacking DNA, the TRBD2 call made by TCRdb goes unchecked. This CDR3 has 15 residues. From germline, CDR1 is SNHLY and CDR2 FYNNEI. The CDR3 loop is CASSEWRTSDGELFF.

The rearrangement uses TRBV14 and TRBJ1-5; no DNA is available, so the TRBD1 call from TCRdb remains unchecked. The germline CDR1 and CDR2 sequences are SGHDN and FVKESK. The CDR3 extends over 14 amino acids. CDR3 residues: CASSHTGTNQPQHF.

V gene TRBV7-9 combines with J gene TRBJ1-1; there is no DNA to check the TCRdb D call of TRBD1. In germline, CDR1 is SEHNR, CDR2 FQNEAQ (reference sequence). This CDR3 has 15 amino acids. The CDR3 loop is CASSLLRTGNTEAFF. The whole variable domain, remainder taken from reference TRBV7-9 and TRBJ1-1, is DTGVSQNPRHKITKRGQNVTFRCDPISEHNRLYWYRQTLGQGPEFLTYFQNEAQLEKSRLLSDRFSAERPKGSFSTLEIQRTEQGDSAMYLCASSLLRTGNTEAFFGQGTRLTVV.

This clonotype is deemed medium-sized by its frequency. The V and J genes are TRBV2 and TRBJ2-3; TCRdb picks TRBD2, but there is no DNA to check that call. Looked up from germline, CDR1 is SNHLY and CDR2 is FYNNEI. This CDR3 region has 16 residues. CDR3 amino acids: CASSPRTSGSADTQYF.